This T cell receptor beta chain was obtained from a study of blood T cell repertoires in COVID-19. Study as a whole: The United States, Italy and Spain supplied acute and convalescent COVID-19 samples.

Profiled with immunoSEQ multiplex PCR; TCRdb holds only in-frame clones, not every one. This table has around 200,000 clones, approximately 90% appearing once. The germline V gene encodes CDR1 MNHEY and CDR2 SVGAGI. The CDR3 length is 12 residues. Germline trimming cut 5 bases from V and 9 bases from J; bases unmatched to any gene: 6. Participants' reported clinical history set cohort assignment. Specimen: PBMCs or T cells enriched from blood (not recorded which). The TCR comes from a middle-aged woman with acute COVID-19. The genes are TRBV6-5 and TRBJ1-2; 7 nucleotides align to TRBD1. CDR3 nucleotide sequence: TGTGCCAGCAGTCGCCGACAGGGTAGCTACACCTTC. It translates to CASSRRQGSYTF.